The rows below give T cell receptor beta chains drawn from one sample of a study of control samples from healthy donors and cancer patients. Measured with immunoSEQ multiplex PCR; TCRdb has only the in-frame clones, and not every one. The sample contains some 220,000 clones, 85% to 95% of which appear only once. Sequences were obtained from blood. The receptor set was obtained from a man aged 45-65 years in good health. The CDR3 runs from the conserved cysteine through the conserved F or W. The D gene is left open where the match is weak. For some rows the clone size is stated as once, few or many, or as a class when expanded; others skip it.

d_gene	v_gene	abundance	j_gene	CDR3aa	CDR3nt
-	TRBV6-2/TRBV6-3	-	TRBJ1-2	CASSYSETGYGYTF	TGTGCCAGCAGTTACTCGGAAACAGGGTATGGCTACACCTTC
-	TRBV5-1	-	TRBJ1-6	CASSLDTARSPLHF	TGCGCCAGCAGCTTGGATACGGCACGTTCACCCCTCCACTTT
-	TRBV6-2/TRBV6-3	once	TRBJ1-2	CASSYREGGYTF	TGTGCCAGCAGTTACCGGGAAGGCGGCTACACCTTC
-	TRBV3-1/TRBV3-2	-	TRBJ1-2	CASSQVAGRGYGYTF	TGTGCCAGCAGCCAAGTGGCAGGGCGTGGGTATGGCTACACCTTC
-	TRBV12-3/TRBV12-4	-	TRBJ1-2	CASTSLVYKGYTF	TGTGCCAGCACCAGTTTAGTTTATAAGGGCTACACCTTC
-	TRBV2	-	TRBJ2-5	CASSRATPFETQYF	TGTGCCAGCAGTCGCGCGACTCCTTTCGAGACCCAGTACTTC
TRBD1	TRBV19	-	TRBJ1-2	CASSPTGGRNYGYTF	TGTGCCAGTAGTCCGACAGGGGGGCGAAACTATGGCTACACCTTC
-	TRBV10-3	few	TRBJ1-2	CAISLDIYGYTF	TGTGCCATCAGTTTGGACATCTATGGCTACACCTTC
-	TRBV28	-	TRBJ2-5	CASSTGDGFQETQYF	TGTGCCAGCAGTACCGGGGACGGATTCCAAGAGACCCAGTACTTC
-	TRBV19	-	TRBJ2-6	CASSGGGAGANVLTF	TGTGCCAGTAGCGGAGGGGGAGCTGGGGCCAACGTCCTGACTTTC
-	TRBV15	-	TRBJ2-1	CATSRDKVQFF	TGTGCCACCAGCAGAGATAAAGTGCAGTTCTTC
-	TRBV19	-	TRBJ2-2	CASSIPRPNTGELFF	TGTGCCAGTAGTATCCCCAGACCGAACACCGGGGAGCTGTTTTTT
-	TRBV7-3	once	TRBJ2-2	CASSLRDTGELFF	TGTGCCAGCAGCTTAAGAGACACCGGGGAGCTGTTTTTT
TRBD1	TRBV5-6	-	TRBJ1-4	CASSSGQAYEKLFF	TGTGCCAGCAGCTCGGGACAGGCGTATGAAAAACTGTTTTTT
-	TRBV10-3	-	TRBJ2-5	CAISESVGILGETQYF	TGTGCCATCAGTGAGTCCGTCGGGATCCTGGGGGAGACCCAGTACTTC
TRBD1	TRBV4-1	-	TRBJ2-2	CASRTWGTGSTGELFF	TGCGCCAGCAGGACATGGGGGACAGGGAGCACCGGGGAGCTGTTTTTT
TRBD2	TRBV28	-	TRBJ2-7	CASSLTGLAGDYEQYF	TGTGCCAGCAGTTTAACCGGACTAGCGGGGGACTACGAGCAGTACTTC
-	TRBV6-1	-	TRBJ2-4	CASSDTVLAKNIQYF	TGTGCCAGCAGTGACACAGTTCTAGCCAAAAACATTCAGTACTTC
-	TRBV6-5	once	TRBJ1-4	CASRPGGTNEKLFF	TGTGCCAGCCGGCCGGGCGGCACTAATGAAAAACTGTTTTTT
-	TRBV9	-	TRBJ2-5	CASSVRSGFQETQYF	TGTGCCAGCAGCGTACGGTCCGGCTTCCAAGAGACCCAGTACTTC
-	TRBV5-6	once	TRBJ1-4	CASSLGLRGVGEKLFF	TGTGCCAGCAGCTTGGGATTACGGGGCGTGGGTGAAAAACTGTTTTTT
-	TRBV11-3	-	TRBJ2-3	CASSLGGADTDTQYF	TGTGCCAGCAGCTTAGGGGGCGCCGACACAGATACGCAGTATTTT
-	TRBV5-4	-	TRBJ1-3	CASRRGSSGNTIYF	TGTGCCAGCAGAAGGGGATCCTCTGGAAACACCATATATTTT
-	TRBV25-1	few	TRBJ2-1	CASSEDYTINEQFF	TGTGCCAGCAGTGAGGACTATACCATCAATGAGCAGTTCTTC
-	TRBV25-1	-	TRBJ2-1	CASSELRSPDSYNEQFF	TGTGCCAGCAGTGAATTGCGAAGCCCTGACTCCTACAATGAGCAGTTCTTC
-	TRBV5-4	few	TRBJ2-5	CASSLGGAPRETQYF	TGTGCCAGCAGCTTGGGGGGTGCCCCCAGAGAGACCCAGTACTTC
-	TRBV1	-	TRBJ2-2	CTSSQVPRPMAGELFF	TGCACCAGCAGCCAAGTTCCTAGGCCAATGGCCGGGGAGCTGTTTTTT
-	TRBV5-1	-	TRBJ1-2	CASSSGTDLYGYTF	TGCGCCAGCAGCTCCGGGACTGACCTCTATGGCTACACCTTC
-	TRBV5-1	-	TRBJ1-1	CASSPGAVGTEAFF	TGCGCCAGCAGCCCGGGGGCAGTTGGCACTGAAGCTTTCTTT
-	TRBV3-1/TRBV3-2	-	TRBJ2-6	CASTPRSGANVLTF	TGTGCCAGCACCCCTAGGTCTGGGGCCAACGTCCTGACTTTC
-	TRBV7-2	few	TRBJ1-4	CASSLGPGKLFF	TGTGCCAGCAGCTTAGGGCCGGGAAAACTGTTTTTT
-	TRBV14	-	TRBJ1-1	CASSQVDLPPEAFF	TGTGCCAGCAGCCAAGTAGATCTACCCCCTGAAGCTTTCTTT
-	TRBV5-6	-	TRBJ1-5	CASSLAGGGQPQHF	TGTGCCAGCAGCTTGGCCGGGGGCGGTCAGCCCCAGCATTTT
-	TRBV6-5	once	TRBJ2-3	CASSRIAGTDTQYF	TGTGCCAGCAGTCGTATAGCGGGCACAGATACGCAGTATTTT
-	TRBV5-1	-	TRBJ2-3	CASSLHESFTDTQYF	TGCGCCAGCAGCTTGCACGAGAGTTTCACAGATACGCAGTATTTT
TRBD2	TRBV18	-	TRBJ2-3	CASSPFRVAGTTDTQYF	TGTGCCAGCTCCCCGTTTCGAGTAGCGGGGACCACAGATACGCAGTATTTT
TRBD2	TRBV19	-	TRBJ2-1	CASSLRTSRPYNEQFF	TGTGCCAGTAGTCTCAGGACTAGCAGGCCCTACAATGAGCAGTTCTTC
TRBD1	TRBV4-2	once	TRBJ1-6	CASSRTGTGDRNSPLHF	TGTGCCAGCAGCCGAACAGGGACAGGAGATCGCAATTCACCCCTCCACTTT
-	TRBV11-2	-	TRBJ2-5	CASSSTGTIQETQYF	TGTGCCAGCAGCTCGACCGGGACAATTCAAGAGACCCAGTACTTC
-	TRBV6-5	-	TRBJ1-1	CASTLAQGTEAFF	TGTGCCAGCACTTTGGCGCAGGGCACTGAAGCTTTCTTT
-	TRBV12-3/TRBV12-4	-	TRBJ2-4	CASSSAGNIQYF	TGTGCCAGCAGTTCCGCAGGGAACATTCAGTACTTC
-	TRBV18	-	TRBJ2-2	CASSRQNTGELFF	TGTGCCAGCTCTCGGCAGAACACCGGGGAGCTGTTTTTT
-	TRBV9	-	TRBJ2-1	CASSVAGNEQFF	TGTGCCAGCAGCGTAGCTGGCAATGAGCAGTTCTTC
-	TRBV7-9	-	TRBJ2-1	CASTTIQRRNEQFF	TGTGCCAGCACGACTATTCAACGAAGGAATGAGCAGTTCTTC
TRBD2	TRBV2	-	TRBJ2-3	CASSPGLAVDTQYF	TGTGCCAGCAGTCCGGGACTAGCAGTAGATACGCAGTATTTT
-	TRBV3-1/TRBV3-2	-	TRBJ1-2	CASSQSLLAPGGYTF	TGTGCCAGCAGCCAAAGTCTCTTGGCTCCGGGAGGCTACACCTTC